One and the same sample provided the 10 T cell receptor beta chains below, sequenced in a study of T-cell reconstitution after alpha-beta-depleted transplantation in children. Preparation of the TCRbeta library used unique molecular identifiers. TCRdb processed the PCR reads anew with MiXCR; each CDR3 protein has one entry. The profile covers approximately 130,000 distinct CDR3 sequences, with around 9.8% appearing a single time and approximately 25% taken by the ten largest. The specimen was PBMCs, mostly from graft donor cells, collected 180 days after TCRalphabeta/CD19-depleted stem cell transplant. The receptors originated from a girl less than two years old who had a stem cell transplant for combined immunodeficiency, so the T cells may come from the graft donor.

This clonotype has at least ten counts. The chain joins TRBV9 to TRBJ1-5; no firm D call. Germline V gene data show CDR1 as SGDLS and CDR2 as YYNGEE. The CDR3 loop spans 15 amino acids. V gave up 0 bases and J gave up 0 bases, with 7 bases separating them. In DNA, the CDR3 is TGTGCCAGCAGCGTAGATGGGTTTAGCAATCAGCCCCAGCATTTT. Encoded protein: CASSVDGFSNQPQHF.

The chain employs TRBV12-3 or TRBV12-4 and TRBJ2-7, with a tentative D call TRBD1 (6 bases). CDR3 length: 12 residues. Trimming left V 3 bases short and J 5 bases short, with 8 bases between. CDR3 protein: CASSLGTHEQYF. CDR3 DNA sequence: TGTGCCAGCAGTTTGGGGACACACGAGCAGTACTTC.

The genes are TRBV20-1 and TRBJ1-2; D is possibly TRBD1 (6 bases). The germline V gene encodes CDR1 DFQATT and CDR2 SNEGSKA (reference sequence). V was shortened by 8 bases and J by 3 bases, with 13 bases between the two germline ends. The CDR3 spans 12 residues. The CDR3 nucleotides are TGCAGTTCCGACAGGTCATACTATGGCTACACCTTC. It codes for CSSDRSYYGYTF.

This clonotype was seen a few times. V gene TRBV27 combines with J gene TRBJ2-7, with D perhaps matching TRBD1 (6 bases). Per germline, CDR1 MNHEY and CDR2 SMNVEV (reference sequence). Trimming took off 5 bases at V and 4 bases at J, with 21 bases between the two ends. The CDR3 length is 16 residues. The CDR3 is CASSARPGQPWYEQYF. In DNA, the CDR3 is TGTGCCAGCAGTGCGCGACCGGGACAACCCTGGTACGAGCAGTACTTC.

This clonotype has a handful of counts. The chain combines TRBV5-5 with TRBJ2-1; possible D gene TRBD2, 6 bases. CDR3 size: 15 residues. The V end was cut by 0 bases, the J end by 5 bases, with 12 bases between. CDR1 SGHKS and CDR2 YYEKEE come from the germline V gene (reference sequence). The CDR3 loop is CASSLVWRANNEQFF. CDR3 coding DNA: TGTGCCAGCAGCTTGGTATGGAGGGCTAACAATGAGCAGTTCTTC.

In this sample, this clonotype turned up a few times. The chain employs TRBV3-1 and TRBJ1-2; D may be TRBD1 (5 bases). Germline CDR1 reads LGHDT; CDR2 reads YNNKEL (reference sequence). The CDR3 has 13 amino acids. The V end was cut by 1 base, the J end by 5 bases, with 8 bases between. This CDR3 reads CASSQGGGYGYTF. DNA for the CDR3: TGTGCCAGCAGCCAAGGCGGGGGTTATGGCTACACCTTC.

The sample holds a few counts of this clonotype. The V and J genes are TRBV6-1 and TRBJ2-7; D tentatively fits TRBD1 or TRBD2 (5 bases each). The V gene lost 6 bases and the J gene lost 2 bases, with 11 bases spanning the gap. The CDR3 covers 13 residues. CDR1 is MNHNS and CDR2 is SASEGT in the germline V gene. CDR3 nucleotide sequence: TGTGCCAGCAGGGGGACGGTTGCCTACGAGCAGTACTTC. Translation: CASRGTVAYEQYF.

A few counts support this clonotype. V gene TRBV29-1 combines with J gene TRBJ2-1; 9 bases are shared with TRBD2. The CDR3 runs 14 residues. V was clipped by 5 bases and J by 6 bases; unmatched bases: 8. The germline gives CDR1 SQVTM, CDR2 ANQGSEA. The CDR3 coding sequence is TGCAGCGTTTCACCGGCGGGAGGGCCCAATGAGCAGTTCTTC. Amino acid sequence: CSVSPAGGPNEQFF.

The V and J genes are TRBV20-1 and TRBJ2-1; 11 nucleotides align to TRBD2. The V segment lost 4 bases and the J segment 8 bases; nucleotides outside the gene matches: 7. Looked up from germline, CDR1 is DFQATT and CDR2 is SNEGSKA (reference sequence). This CDR3 contains 14 residues. CDR3 loop: CSAILAGGWDEQFF. The CDR3, as DNA: TGCAGTGCTATCCTAGCGGGGGGTTGGGATGAGCAGTTCTTC.

The chain combines TRBV7-6 with TRBJ2-7, with TRBD1 matching over 9 bases. Germline lookup yields CDR1 SGHVS and CDR2 FNYEAQ. The CDR3 sequence is 15 residues long. J lost 5 bases, V lost 1 base, and 6 bases had no gene match. The CDR3 sequence: CASSLVPDRGHEQYF. The CDR3 coding sequence is TGTGCCAGCAGCTTAGTGCCGGACAGGGGCCACGAGCAGTACTTC.